Listed below are T cell receptor beta chains from one sample, sequenced in a study of a mutant IDH1 vaccine in newly diagnosed glioma. The antigens for these receptors are not known. TCRdb keeps only in-frame clones here, not all; method: immunoSEQ multiplex PCR. This table holds 35,000 to 50,000 clones, roughly 83% found once. Source: PBMCs, taken from a glioma patient whose treatment included an IDH1 peptide vaccine. Receptors were obtained from a woman between 18 and 29 years old with glioma. Some clones in this sample may be carry-over from other donors' samples. Both conserved end residues are part of each CDR3. A D gene is named only where the DNA matches it firmly. Clone size appears in some rows only: once, few, many, or a class for an expanded clone.

TRBV7-2	few	TRBJ1-5	NA	CASSRDNQPQHF	TGTGCCAGCAGCAGGGACAATCAGCCCCAGCATTTT
TRBV19	NA	TRBJ1-1	NA	CASTQGGRTEAFF	TGTGCCAGTACCCAGGGTGGGCGGACTGAAGCTTTCTTT
TRBV7-6	NA	TRBJ2-5	TRBD2	CASSFGLAEETQYF	TGTGCCAGCAGCTTCGGACTAGCGGAAGAGACCCAGTACTTC
TRBV11-1	NA	TRBJ1-1	TRBD1	CASSRTRGGNTEAFF	TGTGCCAGCAGCCGAACCAGGGGGGGGAACACTGAAGCTTTCTTT
TRBV6-6	NA	TRBJ1-5	NA	CASREHRVLFQPQHF	TGTGCCAGCAGGGAGCACAGGGTATTGTTTCAGCCCCAGCATTTT
TRBV30	NA	TRBJ2-2	NA	CAWSRGAGELFF	TGTGCCTGGTCAAGGGGGGCCGGGGAGCTGTTTTTT
TRBV4-1	NA	TRBJ1-3	TRBD1	CASSQEPPGGQGSGNTIYF	TGCGCCAGCAGCCAAGAACCGCCAGGGGGGCAAGGTTCTGGAAACACCATATATTTT
TRBV11-3	NA	TRBJ2-5	NA	CASSLASGGAPVQYF	TGTGCCAGCAGCTTAGCTTCCGGGGGCGCCCCGGTCCAGTACTTC
TRBV27	NA	TRBJ2-7	NA	CASSRGLEEQYF	TGTGCCAGCAGTCGGGGGTTGGAGGAGCAGTACTTC
TRBV9	NA	TRBJ2-3	TRBD2	CASSVVGTSGVPSTDTQYF	TGTGCCAGCAGCGTAGTGGGGACTAGCGGGGTCCCTAGCACAGATACGCAGTATTTT
TRBV2	NA	TRBJ1-1	NA	CASSKGLEHTEAFF	TGTGCCAGCAGTAAAGGGCTTGAGCACACTGAAGCTTTCTTT
TRBV6-1	NA	TRBJ2-3	TRBD2	CASSARGTSGYTDTQYF	TGTGCCAGCAGTGCCCGAGGGACTAGCGGATACACAGATACGCAGTATTTT
TRBV10-3	NA	TRBJ2-2	TRBD2	CAISDGGEGTGELFF	TGTGCCATCAGTGATGGCGGGGAGGGCACCGGGGAGCTGTTTTTT
TRBV5-6	NA	TRBJ1-4	NA	CASSLAGLQDEKLFF	TGTGCCAGCAGCTTGGCCGGCCTCCAAGATGAAAAACTGTTTTTT
TRBV9	once	TRBJ2-1	TRBD1	CASSPSGQGFNEQFF	TGTGCCAGCAGCCCGTCCGGACAGGGTTTTAATGAGCAGTTCTTC
TRBV7-2	NA	TRBJ2-1	TRBD2	CASSPLAGGHNEQFF	TGTGCCAGCAGCCCACTAGCGGGGGGTCACAATGAGCAGTTCTTC
TRBV19	NA	TRBJ2-1	TRBD2	CASRLAGGSSYNEQFF	TGTGCCAGTAGATTAGCGGGGGGTAGCTCCTACAATGAGCAGTTCTTC
TRBV19	NA	TRBJ2-6	TRBD2	CASSLRGRAFSGSGANVLTF	TGTGCCAGTAGTCTGCGCGGGAGGGCCTTTTCAGGCTCTGGGGCCAACGTCCTGACTTTC
TRBV6-4	few	TRBJ2-2	NA	CASSDTPTGELFF	TGTGCCAGCAGTGACACCCCCACCGGGGAGCTGTTTTTT
TRBV7-6	NA	TRBJ2-2	TRBD2	CASTLGGYTGELFF	TGTGCCAGCACCTTGGGGGGGTACACCGGGGAGCTGTTTTTT
TRBV15	NA	TRBJ2-1	TRBD2	CATSGLAVYNEQFF	TGTGCCACCAGCGGGCTAGCGGTGTACAATGAGCAGTTCTTC
TRBV27	NA	TRBJ2-7	NA	CASSGRGPYEQYF	TGTGCCAGCAGTGGGAGGGGGCCCTACGAGCAGTACTTC
TRBV18	NA	TRBJ1-1	NA	CASCRWMNTEAFF	TGTGCCAGCTGCCGGTGGATGAACACTGAAGCTTTCTTT
TRBV7-9	once	TRBJ2-7	NA	CASSPDAEGEQYF	TGTGCCAGCAGCCCAGACGCGGAGGGGGAGCAGTACTTC
TRBV5-4	NA	TRBJ2-2	TRBD1	CASSLQGSGELFF	TGTGCCAGCAGCTTACAGGGGTCGGGGGAGCTGTTTTTT
TRBV25-1	NA	TRBJ1-6	NA	CASSGRTALNSPLHF	TGTGCCAGCAGTGGGAGGACAGCCCTCAATTCACCCCTCCACTTT
TRBV18	NA	TRBJ2-1	NA	CASSPATANEQFF	TGTGCCAGCTCACCAGCGACAGCCAATGAGCAGTTCTTC
TRBV29-1	once	TRBJ1-1	NA	CSVWVGEAFF	TGCAGCGTGTGGGTCGGTGAAGCTTTCTTT
TRBV2	NA	TRBJ1-2	NA	CASNGGSGYTF	TGTGCCAGCAATGGGGGATCGGGCTACACCTTC
TRBV6-5	NA	TRBJ2-5	NA	CASRLGPAQTQYF	TGTGCCAGCAGGCTCGGTCCTGCGCAGACCCAGTACTTC
TRBV4-3	NA	TRBJ1-6	NA	CASSQDVGDSSYNSPLHF	TGCGCCAGCAGCCAAGATGTCGGGGATAGCTCCTATAATTCACCCCTCCACTTT
TRBV18	NA	TRBJ2-7	TRBD1	CASSLRQGGINEQYF	TGTGCCAGCTCTCTCCGACAGGGGGGGATAAACGAGCAGTACTTC
TRBV7-9	NA	TRBJ2-2	NA	CASRTPNSNTGELFF	TGTGCCAGCCGGACGCCGAACAGTAACACCGGGGAGCTGTTTTTT
TRBV4-3	NA	TRBJ2-4	NA	CASSQGTGTKNIQYF	TGCGCCAGCAGCCAAGGAACCGGGACAAAAAACATTCAGTACTTC
TRBV5-1	once	TRBJ2-7	TRBD1	CASSQTTGPYEQYF	TGCGCCAGCAGCCAAACGACAGGGCCCTACGAGCAGTACTTC
TRBV6-5	NA	TRBJ1-2	NA	CASSYIGLYGYTF	TGTGCCAGCAGTTATATAGGGCTCTATGGCTACACCTTC
TRBV14	NA	TRBJ2-1	NA	CASKRDTYNEQFF	TGTGCCAGTAAGAGGGACACCTACAATGAGCAGTTCTTC
TRBV25-1	NA	TRBJ2-2	NA	CASSLTNTGELFF	TGTGCCAGCAGTTTGACGAACACCGGGGAGCTGTTTTTT
TRBV5-1	NA	TRBJ1-1	NA	CASSLVRGAITEAFF	TGCGCCAGCAGCTTGGTAAGGGGGGCCATCACTGAAGCTTTCTTT
TRBV9	NA	TRBJ1-3	NA	CATTDSPGNTIYF	TGTGCCACCACGGACAGCCCTGGGAACACCATATATTTT
TRBV29-1	few	TRBJ1-1	TRBD1	CSSSGTGATEAFF	TGCAGCTCATCGGGGACAGGGGCAACTGAAGCTTTCTTT
TRBV25-1	NA	TRBJ1-2	TRBD1	CASSPGTGGEANYGYTF	TGTGCCAGCAGCCCCGGGACAGGGGGCGAGGCTAACTATGGCTACACCTTC
TRBV19	NA	TRBJ2-3	NA	CASRWGTDTQYF	TGTGCCAGTAGGTGGGGCACAGATACGCAGTATTTT
TRBV29-1	NA	TRBJ1-1	TRBD1	CSVEGATGDTEAFF	TGCAGCGTTGAGGGGGCTACAGGGGACACTGAAGCTTTCTTT
TRBV7-9	NA	TRBJ2-1	NA	CASSFSDRNEQFF	TGTGCCAGCAGCTTCAGTGACCGGAATGAGCAGTTCTTC
TRBV10-1	NA	TRBJ2-7	TRBD2	CASSDRTSLSEQYF	TGCGCCAGCAGTGATAGGACTAGCTTGAGTGAGCAGTACTTC